This T cell receptor beta chain was recovered during a study of early T cells in non-severe SARS-CoV-2 infection. This CDR3 has 13 residues. In germline, CDR1 is KGHSH, CDR2 LQKENI. Trimming shortened V by 3 bases and J by 0 bases, and 6 bases separated the two germline ends. The TCR library protocol attached unique molecular identifiers to the individual cDNA molecules. TCRdb analysed the 5' RACE reads with MiXCR anew, one entry per CDR3 protein. In the table there are about 28,000 distinct CDR3 sequences, approximately 5.4% of which are singletons. This TCR came from an adult who was a healthcare worker with PCR-confirmed SARS-CoV-2 infection or an uninfected control (not recorded which). The J gene is TRBJ2-7, the V gene TRBV18; D gene unclear. Sequenced input: whole blood. The CDR3 sequence is CASSPSSSYEQYF. The CDR3 bases are TGTGCCAGCTCACCTTCAAGCTCCTACGAGCAGTACTTC.